Each of the 21 T cell receptor beta chains below was sequenced from the same sample in a study of T-cell reconstitution after alpha-beta-depleted transplantation in children. This sample's TCRbeta library carried unique molecular identifier barcodes. Each CDR3 protein gets one entry after TCRdb re-called the PCR reads with MiXCR. The table lists roughly 200,000 distinct CDR3 sequences, about 6.6% of them singletons. The sample was PBMCs, taken before TCRalphabeta/CD19-depleted stem cell transplant. These receptors were collected from a boy between 2 and 10 years old with acute lymphoblastic leukemia, due to receive a stem cell transplant.

The sample holds a few counts of this clonotype. This chain joins TRBV20-1 and TRBJ2-1; 10 bases match TRBD1. The germline V gene encodes CDR1 DFQATT and CDR2 SNEGSKA (reference sequence). Trimming cost V 6 bases and J 2 bases; bases outside gene matches: 10. The CDR3 is made up of 16 amino acids. The CDR3 DNA follows: TGCAGTGCCGAGACGCCGACAGGGGGCGCCTACAATGAGCAGTTCTTC. Amino acid sequence: CSAETPTGGAYNEQFF.

This clonotype was observed a few times. The chain recombines TRBV20-1 with TRBJ2-4; D is possibly TRBD1 (7 bases). This CDR3 is built from 12 residues. The germline CDR1 and CDR2 sequences are DFQATT and SNEGSKA (reference sequence). The V gene lost 6 bases and the J gene lost 9 bases, with 15 bases spanning the gap. CDR3 coding DNA: TGCAGTGCCTCGGACAGGAGGGGCATTCAGTACTTC. This sequence encodes CSASDRRGIQYF.

This clonotype showed up just a few times. The chain links TRBV20-1 to TRBJ2-4, with D possibly matching TRBD2 (6 bases). This CDR3 has 14 residues. From germline, CDR1 is DFQATT and CDR2 SNEGSKA (reference sequence). V was pared by 3 bases and J by 2 bases, with 11 bases between. The chain's CDR3 is CSASGSLSKNIQYF. The CDR3 DNA reads as TGCAGTGCTAGCGGGAGCTTATCCAAAAACATTCAGTACTTC.

The table lists this clonotype with many counts. The chain employs TRBV5-1 and TRBJ1-1; TRBD1 agrees at 7 bases. This CDR3 has 15 amino acids. Germline-derived CDR1 and CDR2 are SGHRS and YFSETQ. J was trimmed by 3 bases and V by 4 bases; bases with no gene match: 9. Here the CDR3 reads CASSADRAVDTEAFF. In DNA, the CDR3 is TGCGCCAGCAGCGCTGACAGGGCAGTGGACACTGAAGCTTTCTTT.

V is TRBV4-2 and J is TRBJ1-4, with TRBD1 matching 8 bases. The CDR3 runs to 14 residues. CDR1 is LGHNA, CDR2 YNFKEQ, per germline. The junction had 1 base not matched to a gene; V was cut back by 4 bases and J by 3 bases. The chain's CDR3 is CASSPDRANEKLFF. In DNA, the CDR3 is TGTGCCAGCAGCCCGGACAGGGCTAATGAAAAACTGTTTTTT.

There are many counts of this clonotype. The V gene is TRBV5-1, the J gene TRBJ2-5, with D tentatively TRBD2 (5 bases). This CDR3 has 16 amino acids. V was cut by 0 bases and J by 1 base, with 13 bases left in between. The germline gives CDR1 SGHRS, CDR2 YFSETQ. CDR3 DNA sequence: TGCGCCAGCAGCTTGGGTCGGGGTCAGAGCCAAGAGACCCAGTACTTC. Translation: CASSLGRGQSQETQYF.

This sequence joins TRBV28 and TRBJ2-1; 14 bases map to TRBD2. CDR1 and CDR2 (germline): MDHEN, SYDVKM. Losses at the gene ends were 9 bases for V and 9 bases for J; bases not matched to a gene: 10. The CDR3 is 15 amino acids. Written as DNA, the CDR3 is TGTGCCAGTTTAACGTGGGGACTAGCGGGAGTTGAGCAGTTCTTC. It translates to CASLTWGLAGVEQFF. Looking up the rest from reference TRBV28 and TRBJ2-1 gives the full variable domain: DVKVTQSSRYLVKRTGEKVFLECVQDMDHENMFWYRQDPGLGLRLIYFSYDVKMKEKGDIPEGYSVSREKKERFSLILESASTNQTSMYLCASLTWGLAGVEQFFGPGTRLTVL.

This clonotype was counted many times. The rearrangement uses TRBV18 and TRBJ2-1; 7 nucleotides line up with TRBD2. Germline V gene sequence: CDR1 KGHSH, CDR2 LQKENI. The trim removed 1 base at V and 5 bases at J, leaving 5 bases unmatched. The CDR3 is 15 residues long. The CDR3 loop is CASSPRGGENNEQFF. The CDR3 DNA reads TGTGCCAGCTCACCACGGGGAGGGGAGAACAATGAGCAGTTCTTC.

At least ten counts were recorded for this clonotype. This chain joins TRBV12-3 or TRBV12-4 and TRBJ2-1; 11 positions match TRBD2. Trimming took 5 bases from V and 7 from J; bases not matched to a gene: 13. The length of the CDR3 is 17 residues. This CDR3 reads CASSPLTPLAGGNEQFF. CDR3 nucleotides: TGTGCCAGCAGTCCATTAACACCTCTAGCGGGGGGAAATGAGCAGTTCTTC.

This clonotype was seen repeatedly, ten times or more. The genes are TRBV19 and TRBJ2-5, with 11 bases that match TRBD1. Germline trimming cut 10 bases from V and 7 bases from J; bases unmatched to any gene: 14. The CDR3 is 15 residues long. Germline lookup yields CDR1 LNHDA and CDR2 SQIVND (reference sequence). The CDR3 DNA reads TGTGCCACCTCGAAGGGGACAGGGGGAGTAAGGACCCAGTACTTC. It translates to CATSKGTGGVRTQYF.

This clonotype has only a few counts. This CDR3 reads CSARDSGGKDTEAFF. Written as DNA, the CDR3 is TGCAGTGCTAGAGACTCCGGAGGGAAGGACACTGAAGCTTTCTTT. The rearrangement joins TRBV20-1 to TRBJ1-1, with no clear D. Germline loops: CDR1 DFQATT, CDR2 SNEGSKA (reference sequence). The CDR3 has 15 residues. V shed 0 bases and J shed 3 bases, with 14 bases lying between them.

This clonotype occurred many times. The rearrangement uses TRBV7-3 and TRBJ2-2, with TRBD2 identical over 8 bases. V shed 1 base, J shed 7 bases, and the junction held 5 bases outside the gene matches. CDR3 length equals 15 residues. Germline assignment: CDR1 SGHTA and CDR2 FQGTGA. CDR3 sequence (DNA): TGTGCCAGCAGCTTAAGACAGCGGGGGTTCGGGGAGCTGTTTTTT. This sequence encodes CASSLRQRGFGELFF.

The rearrangement links TRBV6-2 or TRBV6-3 to TRBJ1-1, with 7 bases that match TRBD1. Germline lookup yields CDR1 MNHEY and CDR2 SVGEGT. CDR3 size: 14 residues. Trimming cost V 4 bases and J 2 bases; bases outside gene matches: 4. CDR3 in DNA: TGTGCCAGCAGTTCGGGACAGCATAACACTGAAGCTTTCTTT. Amino acids: CASSSGQHNTEAFF.

This clonotype has ten or more counts. The J gene is TRBJ2-7, the V gene TRBV7-2; TRBD2 aligns across 8 bases. CDR1 and CDR2 from the germline V gene are SGHTA and FQGNSA. The V segment lost 3 bases and the J segment 2 bases; nucleotides outside the gene matches: 9. The CDR3 contains 16 residues. This CDR3 reads CASSLGSGSIPYEQYF. Here the CDR3 DNA reads TGTGCCAGCAGCTTGGGAAGCGGGAGTATCCCCTACGAGCAGTACTTC.

The chain uses TRBV29-1 and TRBJ1-1; weak D call: TRBD1 (5 bases). The CDR3 is 14 amino acids. Per germline, CDR1 SQVTM and CDR2 ANQGSEA. V was trimmed by 6 bases and J by 1 base, leaving 15 bases between them. DNA of the CDR3: TGCAGCGTGTCAAGGGACGGAAGGAACACTGAAGCTTTCTTT. This sequence encodes CSVSRDGRNTEAFF.

This clonotype was detected ten times or more. This rearrangement joins TRBV21-1 to TRBJ1-1; the table's D gene call, TRBD1, was not cross checked with the DNA. TRBV21-1 represents a pseudogene. This CDR3 spans 18 amino acids. In DNA form, the CDR3 reads TGTGCCAGCAGCAAAGACAAGAGGCTCGGGACGGAGAACACTGAAGCTTTCTTT. Protein sequence: CASSKDKRLGTENTEAFF.

This clonotype was counted ten times or more. CDR3 in DNA: TGTGCCAGCAGTGGACTAGCGGGGGGCATTTCCTACGAGCAGTACTTC. Residues: CASSGLAGGISYEQYF. This chain connects TRBV6-1 to TRBJ2-7, with 13 nucleotides matching TRBD2. CDR3 size: 16 residues. Trimming at V came to 4 bases and at J to 1 base, leaving 4 bases not matched to a gene. Germline values: CDR1 MNHNS, CDR2 SASEGT.

This clonotype was found many times. The J gene is TRBJ2-7, the V gene TRBV28, with 7 bases matching TRBD1. V was clipped by 5 bases and J by 0 bases; unmatched bases: 13. The CDR3 extends over 17 amino acids. The germline gives CDR1 MDHEN, CDR2 SYDVKM. CDR3 sequence (DNA): TGTGCCAGCAGTCTACGAAGACTGAGGGACAGCTCCTACGAGCAGTACTTC. Encoded protein: CASSLRRLRDSSYEQYF. Filled out from reference TRBV28 and TRBJ2-7, the complete variable domain reads DVKVTQSSRYLVKRTGEKVFLECVQDMDHENMFWYRQDPGLGLRLIYFSYDVKMKEKGDIPEGYSVSREKKERFSLILESASTNQTSMYLCASSLRRLRDSSYEQYFGPGTRLTVT.

The rearrangement joins TRBV7-8 to TRBJ2-5; TRBD2 matches at 8 bases. The CDR3 length is 14 residues. Germline V gene sequence: CDR1 SGHVS, CDR2 FQNEAQ. V dropped 5 bases and J dropped 5; count of bases not matched to a gene: 7. The CDR3 protein is CASSLTGLGETQYF. The CDR3 DNA reads TGTGCCAGCAGCCTAACGGGACTAGGGGAGACCCAGTACTTC.

The chain recombines TRBV7-9 with TRBJ1-1; 7 bases are shared with TRBD1. Trimming took 6 bases from V and 5 from J; bases not matched to a gene: 12. Germline V gene data show CDR1 as SEHNR and CDR2 as FQNEAQ (reference sequence). CDR3 length equals 15 residues. As DNA, the CDR3 is TGTGCCAGCAGAACCCAGCCAGGGGGAAGTACTGAAGCTTTCTTT. It codes for CASRTQPGGSTEAFF.

This sequence joins TRBV7-9 and TRBJ1-1; 10 bases are shared with TRBD1. CDR1 is SEHNR and CDR2 is FQNEAQ in the germline V gene (reference sequence). The CDR3 is made up of 17 amino acids. Germline trimming cut 1 base from V and 3 bases from J; bases unmatched to any gene: 8. The CDR3: CASSLDEGTGVDTEAFF. CDR3 nucleotide sequence: TGTGCCAGCAGCTTAGACGAGGGGACAGGGGTGGACACTGAAGCTTTCTTT.